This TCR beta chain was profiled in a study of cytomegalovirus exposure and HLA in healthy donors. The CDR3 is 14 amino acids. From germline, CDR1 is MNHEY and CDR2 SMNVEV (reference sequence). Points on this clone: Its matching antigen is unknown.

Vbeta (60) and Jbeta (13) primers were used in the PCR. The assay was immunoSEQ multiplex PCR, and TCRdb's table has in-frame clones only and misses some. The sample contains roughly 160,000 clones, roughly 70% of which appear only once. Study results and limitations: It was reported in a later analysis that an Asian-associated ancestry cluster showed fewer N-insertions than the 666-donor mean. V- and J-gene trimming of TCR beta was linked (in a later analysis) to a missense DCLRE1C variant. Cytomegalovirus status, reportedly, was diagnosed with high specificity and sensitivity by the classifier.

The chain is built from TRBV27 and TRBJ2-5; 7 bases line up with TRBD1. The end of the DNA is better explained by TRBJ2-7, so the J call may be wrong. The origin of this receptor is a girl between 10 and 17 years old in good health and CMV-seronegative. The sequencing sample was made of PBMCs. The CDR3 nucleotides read TGTGCCAGCTCCCCTATCCCACAGGGGTCCGAGCAGTACTTC. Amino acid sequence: CASSPIPQGSEQYF.